The 17 T cell receptor beta chains below come from one sample, sequenced in a study of blood T cells in healthy people across ages. Alongside a J-beta primer mix, a sample-barcoded 5' primer served in a second PCR lasting about 7 to 11 cycles. Each CDR3 protein is one row after TCRdb ran MiXCR on the 5' RACE reads. The data hold over 500,000 distinct CDR3 sequences, with 40% to 65% observed a single time. The sample was blood. These receptors were collected from a woman over 75 in good health.

The table lists this clonotype with many counts. The chain has TRBV12-3 or TRBV12-4 and TRBJ1-4; no clear D gene. The germline V and J ends were trimmed by 3 bases and 3 bases, with 11 bases remaining between them. This CDR3 region has 15 residues. The CDR3 sequence is CASSLRTFSNEKLFF. The CDR3, as DNA: TGTGCCAGCAGTTTGCGGACCTTCTCTAATGAAAAACTGTTTTTT.

This clonotype was counted ten times or more. V usage is TRBV5-1 and J usage is TRBJ2-3; D may correspond to TRBD1 or TRBD2 (5 bases each). The V gene lost 6 bases and the J gene lost 0 bases, with 20 bases spanning the gap. Germline V gives CDR1 SGHRS, CDR2 YFSETQ. The CDR3 runs 17 residues. Here the CDR3 reads CASMRGYSTLSTDTQYF. The CDR3 nucleotides read TGCGCCAGCATGAGGGGATATTCCACCCTTAGCACAGATACGCAGTATTTT.

At least ten counts were recorded for this clonotype. The V and J genes are TRBV11-2 and TRBJ2-3; no definite D call. The ends were cut back, 1 base at V and 2 bases at J, with 19 bases in the middle. The CDR3 is made up of 18 amino acids. Germline CDR1 and CDR2: SGHAT and FQNNGV. As DNA, the CDR3 is TGTGCCAGCAGCTTAGGGCGTATGGCTAGATCGCCCACAGATACGCAGTATTTT. Translation: CASSLGRMARSPTDTQYF.

Comments on this clonotype: Sequence at one end of the junction differs from germline and may be a read error. This sequence joins TRBV5-1 and TRBJ2-5; D is unclear. CDR3 length: 13 residues. Germline V gives CDR1 SGHRS, CDR2 YFSETQ. CDR3: CASRTDVQEAQYF. Here the CDR3 DNA reads TGCGCCAGCAGGACCGACGTCCAAGAGGCCCAGTACTTC.

V gene TRBV10-3 combines with J gene TRBJ1-2; 10 bases match TRBD1. The germline V gene has CDR1 ENHRY and CDR2 SYGVKD. This CDR3 contains 17 residues. V shed 0 bases and J 4 bases; nucleotides not matched to a gene: 8. The CDR3 nucleotides read TGTGCCATCAGTGAGTCACCACCGACAGGGGGCGGCTATGGCTACACCTTC. This codes for CAISESPPTGGGYGYTF.

This clonotype appeared a single time. V gene TRBV6-6 combines with J gene TRBJ2-1, with TRBD2 identical over 9 bases. From germline, CDR1 is MNHNY and CDR2 SVGAGI (reference sequence). Trimming removed 7 bases from V and 10 bases from J; junction bases left unmatched: 8. The CDR3 covers 13 residues. The CDR3 DNA follows: TGTGCCAGCAACCGCGGGGGGGCATCCGAGCAGTTCTTC. Residues: CASNRGGASEQFF.

The V call is TRBV2, the J call TRBJ1-5; 10 bases map to TRBD1. V was pared by 6 bases and J by 5 bases, with 7 bases of the junction left unmatched. Germline assignment: CDR1 SNHLY and CDR2 FYNNEI. The CDR3 is 15 amino acids. The CDR3 here is CASRAGQGDYQPQHF. The CDR3 coding sequence is TGTGCCAGCAGGGCAGGACAGGGGGACTATCAGCCCCAGCATTTT.

V gene TRBV11-3 combines with J gene TRBJ2-7; 12 nucleotides align to TRBD2. The tail of the sequence fits TRBJ2-5 better, so the J call may be wrong. In germline, CDR1 is SGHNT, CDR2 YENEEA. This CDR3 is 17 amino acids long. CDR3 amino acids: CASSLGLAGAGGETQYF. The DNA for the CDR3 is TGTGCCAGCAGCTTAGGACTAGCGGGGGCCGGGGGAGAGACCCAGTACTTC.

The chain is built from TRBV27 and TRBJ1-2; 8 nucleotides agree with TRBD1. Germline V gives CDR1 MNHEY, CDR2 SMNVEV (reference sequence). Losses at the gene ends were 6 bases for V and 5 bases for J; bases not matched to a gene: 8. The CDR3 has 14 amino acids. The CDR3 nucleotides are TGTGCCAGCAGCCCGACAGGGGCCCTATATGGCTACACCTTC. It is translated as CASSPTGALYGYTF.

The genes are TRBV18 and TRBJ2-7; 10 bases are shared with TRBD2. There are 16 residues in the CDR3. V lost 0 bases to trimming and J lost 7 bases; unmatched junction nucleotides: 9. Germline V lookup: CDR1 KGHSH, CDR2 LQKENI. CDR3 residues: CASSPPELAGWSEQYF. In DNA, the CDR3 is TGTGCCAGCTCACCACCAGAACTAGCGGGGTGGAGTGAGCAGTACTTC.

The DNA of the CDR3 is TGTGCCCGACAAGGGACTACCTTTACCGGGGAGCTGTTTTTT. This translates into CARQGTTFTGELFF. The chain joins TRBV30 to TRBJ2-2, with 7 bases fitting TRBD2. The CDR3 extends over 14 amino acids. J gave up 5 bases and V 8 bases, and 11 bases lay outside the gene matches. Per the germline V gene, CDR1 is GTSNPN and CDR2 is SVGIG (reference sequence).

This clonotype was recorded many times. The chain recombines TRBV20-1 with TRBJ1-5; D possibly corresponds to TRBD1 (5 bases). The germline V and J ends were trimmed by 3 bases and 2 bases, with 17 bases remaining between them. In germline, CDR1 is DFQATT, CDR2 SNEGSKA (reference sequence). The CDR3 sequence is 16 residues long. The CDR3 region is CSASVPGLVGNQPQHF. For the CDR3, the DNA is TGCAGTGCTAGCGTTCCGGGGCTGGTGGGCAATCAGCCCCAGCATTTT.

This clonotype was recorded a few times. V usage is TRBV20-1 and J usage is TRBJ2-7; 9 nucleotides line up with TRBD2. Germline V CDR1 and CDR2: DFQATT, SNEGSKA (reference sequence). The trim removed 6 bases at V and 2 bases at J, leaving 17 bases unmatched. There are 17 residues in the CDR3. The CDR3 sequence: CSAPKGLAGLLTYEQYF. The CDR3 bases are TGCAGTGCCCCGAAGGGGCTAGCGGGGTTACTTACCTACGAGCAGTACTTC.

This clonotype has only one observation. A read error may be the cause here, since a much bigger clone is one base away. The gene calls are TRBV28 and TRBJ2-7, with 8 nucleotides matching TRBD1. The germline CDR1 and CDR2 sequences are MDHEN and SYDVKM. Losses at the gene ends were 9 bases for V and 3 bases for J; bases not matched to a gene: 7. The CDR3 has 13 residues. CDR3 nucleotides: TGTGCCAGTTTGGTGGACAGGGTCTACGAGCAGTACTTC. Protein sequence: CASLVDRVYEQYF.

This chain joins TRBV7-9 and TRBJ2-1; TRBD1 agrees at 7 bases. CDR1 SEHNR and CDR2 FQNEAQ come from the germline V gene (reference sequence). The V gene end was trimmed by 3 bases and the J gene end by 10 bases; junction bases not matched to a gene: 3. The CDR3 is 12 amino acids. In DNA form, the CDR3 reads TGTGCCAGCAGCTTGTCGGGACAGGAGCAGTTCTTC. As protein: CASSLSGQEQFF.

This clonotype was seen at least ten times. V gene TRBV3-1 combines with J gene TRBJ2-1; D not resolved. Trimming removed 2 bases at V and 10 bases at J, with 9 bases between. The length of the CDR3 is 12 residues. Germline values: CDR1 LGHDT, CDR2 YNNKEL (reference sequence). CDR3 sequence: CASSQNTREQFF. In nucleotides, the CDR3 is TGTGCCAGCAGCCAAAATACCAGGGAGCAGTTCTTC.

This clonotype has more than one count but fewer than ten. The gene calls are TRBV7-9 and TRBJ1-5; D gene unclear. With 5 bases removed from V and 1 base from J, the gap between germline ends came to 9 bases. CDR1 is SEHNR, CDR2 FQNEAQ, per germline (reference sequence). The CDR3 extends over 14 amino acids. CDR3 sequence (DNA): TGTGCCAGCAGCCCCGGGAACAGCAATCAGCCCCAGCATTTT. Translation gives CASSPGNSNQPQHF.